The 18 T cell receptor beta chains reported below all come from one sample, sequenced in a study of cytomegalovirus exposure and HLA in healthy donors. The PCR used 60 Vbeta and 13 Jbeta primers. Measured with immunoSEQ multiplex PCR; TCRdb has only the in-frame clones, and not every one. This table has around 160,000 clones, around 80% appearing once. Sequenced: PBMCs. Every receptor here comes from a man aged 35-49 years in good health and CMV-seropositive.

This clone was seen more than once but under ten times. The V gene is TRBV10-2, the J gene TRBJ2-2, with 11 bases that match TRBD2. In germline, CDR1 is WSHSY, CDR2 SAAADI. V lost 4 bases and J lost 7; bases outside the gene matches: 8. CDR3 length equals 16 residues. CDR3 bases: TGCGCCAGCAGTGTAGGGGGACTAGCGGACGACGGGGAGCTGTTTTTT. Its protein is CASSVGGLADDGELFF.

The chain recombines TRBV6-1 with TRBJ1-1, with D perhaps TRBD1 (6 bases). Germline V CDR1 and CDR2: MNHNS, SASEGT. V shed 4 bases and J shed 6 bases, with 21 bases lying between them. The CDR3 is made up of 16 amino acids. CDR3: CASSARRGGGGSEAFF. CDR3 nucleotides: TGTGCCAGCAGTGCCAGACGGGGAGGGGGGGGGTCTGAAGCTTTCTTT.

The V call is TRBV28, the J call TRBJ2-5; 9 bases map to TRBD2. This CDR3 spans 17 amino acids. Losses at the gene ends were 8 bases for V and 5 bases for J; bases not matched to a gene: 18. The germline gives CDR1 MDHEN, CDR2 SYDVKM. In nucleotides, the CDR3 is TGTGCCAGCGCTTCGACTAGCGGACACCCTCTCGGCGAGACCCAGTACTTC. It specifies CASASTSGHPLGETQYF.

The rearrangement joins TRBV4-3 to TRBJ1-2; 9 bases fit TRBD1. The CDR3 length is 16 residues. Germline trimming cut 0 bases from V and 0 bases from J; bases unmatched to any gene: 2. In germline, CDR1 is LGHNA, CDR2 YSLEER. The CDR3 region is CASSQETGGANYGYTF. CDR3 nucleotide sequence: TGCGCCAGCAGCCAAGAAACAGGGGGCGCTAACTATGGCTACACCTTC.

This chain uses TRBV5-1 with TRBJ1-1; 7 nucleotides match TRBD1. V was pared by 3 bases and J by 2 bases, with 4 bases of the junction left unmatched. There are 14 residues in the CDR3. Germline V gene data show CDR1 as SGHRS and CDR2 as YFSETQ. The CDR3 DNA is TGCGCCAGCAGCTCCGGGACAGCCAACACTGAAGCTTTCTTT. Protein product: CASSSGTANTEAFF.

The chain uses TRBV7-8 and TRBJ2-2; 7 bases map to TRBD2. This CDR3 has 16 residues. V shed 4 bases, J shed 4 bases, and the junction held 9 bases outside the gene matches. Germline V gives CDR1 SGHVS, CDR2 FQNEAQ. In DNA, the CDR3 is TGTGCCAGCAGCTCGGGGGGTGGGAGATTCACCGGGGAGCTGTTTTTT. It codes for CASSSGGGRFTGELFF.

In the case of this clone: Other DNA sequences in the same sample also yield this CDR3. The genes are TRBV28 and TRBJ2-5; D remains ambiguous. The CDR3 covers 11 residues. Trimming cost V 2 bases and J 4 bases, with 2 bases left between them. Germline V gives CDR1 MDHEN, CDR2 SYDVKM. CDR3: CASSLRETQYF. CDR3 DNA: TGTGCCAGCAGTTTACGAGAGACCCAGTACTTC.

In this sample, this clone turned up a few times. The rearrangement joins TRBV30 to TRBJ2-3; TRBD2 aligns across 8 bases. CDR1 and CDR2 (germline): GTSNPN, SVGIG (reference sequence). CDR3 length: 15 residues. J gave up 3 bases and V 5 bases, and 10 bases lay outside the gene matches. The CDR3 region is CAWVAGMGRTDTQYF. In nucleotides, the CDR3 is TGTGCCTGGGTAGCGGGAATGGGGAGAACAGATACGCAGTATTTT.

The chain employs TRBV9 and TRBJ1-1, with a tentative D call TRBD1 (5 bases). CDR1 is SGDLS, CDR2 YYNGEE, per germline. Deletions cut 3 bases from V and 4 bases from J, with 16 bases between. The CDR3 is made up of 15 amino acids. As DNA, the CDR3 is TGTGCCAGCAGCGGAGAGGGACTTAGGCCCACTGAAGCTTTCTTT. Protein: CASSGEGLRPTEAFF.

CDR3: CATQTSPNTDTQYF. The CDR3 DNA reads TGTGCCACCCAGACTAGCCCCAACACAGATACGCAGTATTTT. The J gene is TRBJ2-3, the V gene TRBV6-1; 7 nucleotides line up with TRBD2. V lost 10 bases to trimming and J lost 2 bases; unmatched junction nucleotides: 9. CDR1 and CDR2 (germline): MNHNS, SASEGT. The CDR3 has 14 residues.

The CDR3 DNA reads TGCGCCAGCAGCCCTGGGGGGGTCGGGGGCACAGATACGCAGTATTTT. Residues: CASSPGGVGGTDTQYF. The V gene is TRBV5-1, the J gene TRBJ2-3; 7 positions match TRBD2. Trimming cost V 4 bases and J 1 base; bases outside gene matches: 9. The germline CDR1 and CDR2 sequences are SGHRS and YFSETQ. The length of the CDR3 is 16 residues. The whole variable domain, filled in from reference TRBV5-1 and TRBJ2-3, reads KAGVTQTPRYLIKTRGQQVTLSCSPISGHRSVSWYQQTPGQGLQFLFEYFSETQRNKGNFPGRFSGRQFSNSRSEMNVSTLELGDSALYLCASSPGGVGGTDTQYFGPGTRLTVL.

The chain has TRBV27 and TRBJ2-7, with D maybe TRBD1 (7 bases). CDR1 is MNHEY and CDR2 is SMNVEV in the germline V gene (reference sequence). The CDR3 totals 13 residues. V was cut by 6 bases and J by 4 bases, with 13 bases left in between. The CDR3 here is CASRPGGWYEQYF. DNA for the CDR3: TGTGCCAGCAGGCCAGGGGGGTGGTACGAGCAGTACTTC.

The V call is TRBV4-1, the J call TRBJ2-1; 14 nucleotides match TRBD2. The CDR3 has 18 residues. The V and J ends lost 1 base and 6 bases, in that order; junction bases with no gene match: 8. CDR1 is MGHRA, CDR2 YSYEKL, per germline. This chain's CDR3 is CASSQVDIGLAGGNEQFF. In nucleotides, the CDR3 is TGCGCCAGCAGCCAAGTAGATATCGGACTAGCGGGAGGCAATGAGCAGTTCTTC.

This sequence joins TRBV7-3 and TRBJ2-1; D may be TRBD2 (6 bases). Trimming left V 4 bases short and J 12 bases short, with 13 bases between. The CDR3 sequence is 12 residues long. In germline, CDR1 is SGHTA, CDR2 FQGTGA. CDR3 in amino acids: CASSSYGGVQFF. CDR3 coding DNA: TGTGCCAGCAGCTCCTATGGAGGGGTGCAGTTCTTC.

The CDR3 DNA reads as TGTGCCACCAGCAGAGATGTATATCTGAGGGAGGAGGAGAACACTGAAGCTTTCTTT. It specifies CATSRDVYLREEENTEAFF. This rearrangement joins TRBV15 to TRBJ1-1; no reliable D call. The CDR3 runs to 19 residues. Trimming left V 0 bases short and J 1 base short, with 21 bases between. The germline V gene encodes CDR1 LNHNV and CDR2 YYDKDF (reference sequence).

The rearrangement links TRBV5-5 to TRBJ1-2, with TRBD1 matching 12 bases. Unmatched junction bases numbered 10, after V lost 3 bases and J lost 4 bases. CDR1 and CDR2 from the germline V gene are SGHKS and YYEKEE (reference sequence). This CDR3 is built from 17 residues. The CDR3, as DNA: TGTGCCAGCAGCTCGCTAGTTGCGGGACAGGGGGCCTATGGCTACACCTTC. This encodes CASSSLVAGQGAYGYTF.

The CDR3 coding sequence is TGTGCCAGCAGCTTCGCTAGCGGAAACACCGGGGAGCTGTTTTTT. Translating gives CASSFASGNTGELFF. V gene TRBV5-4 combines with J gene TRBJ2-2, with 7 nucleotides matching TRBD2. Germline CDR1 SGHNT, CDR2 YYREEE (reference sequence). With 2 bases clipped from V and 2 bases from J, the junction kept 3 bases outside the gene matches. CDR3 size: 15 residues.

This chain uses TRBV29-1 with TRBJ1-2; D gene ambiguous. This CDR3 has 10 residues. Trimming left V 4 bases short and J 7 bases short, with 7 bases between. Germline assignment: CDR1 SQVTM and CDR2 ANQGSEA. The CDR3 DNA follows: TGCAGCGTTGGGGTAGCTGGCTACACCTTC. It yields the protein CSVGVAGYTF.